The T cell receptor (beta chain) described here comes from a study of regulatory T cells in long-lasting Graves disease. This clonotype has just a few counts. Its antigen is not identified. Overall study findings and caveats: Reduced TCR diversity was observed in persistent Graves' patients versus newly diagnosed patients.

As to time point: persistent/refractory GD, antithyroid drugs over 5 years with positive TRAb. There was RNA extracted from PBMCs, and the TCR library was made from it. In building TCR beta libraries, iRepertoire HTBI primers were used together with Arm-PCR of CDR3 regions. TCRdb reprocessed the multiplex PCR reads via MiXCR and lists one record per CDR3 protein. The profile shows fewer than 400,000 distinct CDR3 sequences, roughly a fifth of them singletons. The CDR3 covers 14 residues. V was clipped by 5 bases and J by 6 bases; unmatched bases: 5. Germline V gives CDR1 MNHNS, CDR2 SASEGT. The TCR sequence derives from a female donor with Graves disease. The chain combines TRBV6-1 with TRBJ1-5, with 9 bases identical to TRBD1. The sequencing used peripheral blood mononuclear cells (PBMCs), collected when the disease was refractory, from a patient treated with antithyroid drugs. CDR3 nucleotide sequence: TGTGCCAGCAGTATGACAGGGGGTTCTCAGCCCCAGCATTTT. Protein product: CASSMTGGSQPQHF.